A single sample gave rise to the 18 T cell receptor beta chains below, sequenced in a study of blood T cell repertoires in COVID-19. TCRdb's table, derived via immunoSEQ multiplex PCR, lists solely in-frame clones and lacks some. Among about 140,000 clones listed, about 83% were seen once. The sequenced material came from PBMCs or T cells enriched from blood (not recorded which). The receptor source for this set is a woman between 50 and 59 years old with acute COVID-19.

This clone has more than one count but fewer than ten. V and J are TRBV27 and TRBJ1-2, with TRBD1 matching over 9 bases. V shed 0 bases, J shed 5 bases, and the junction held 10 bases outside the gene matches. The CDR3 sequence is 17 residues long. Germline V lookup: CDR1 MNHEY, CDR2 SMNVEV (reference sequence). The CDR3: CASSLSAGQGGRYGYTF. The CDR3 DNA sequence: TGTGCCAGCAGTTTATCGGCGGGACAGGGAGGGCGGTATGGCTACACCTTC.

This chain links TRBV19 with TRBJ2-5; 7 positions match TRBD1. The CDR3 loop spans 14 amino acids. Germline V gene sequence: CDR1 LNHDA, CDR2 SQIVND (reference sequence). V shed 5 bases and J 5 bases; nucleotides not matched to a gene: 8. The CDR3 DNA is TGTGCCAGTAGTCAATGGCAGGGGGATGAGACCCAGTACTTC. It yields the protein CASSQWQGDETQYF.

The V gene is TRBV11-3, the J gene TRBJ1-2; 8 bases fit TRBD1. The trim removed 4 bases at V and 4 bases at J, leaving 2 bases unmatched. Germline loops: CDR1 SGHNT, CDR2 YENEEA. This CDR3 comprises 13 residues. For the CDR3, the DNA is TGTGCCAGCAGCTCAGGGGGCAGCTATGGCTACACCTTC. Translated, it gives CASSSGGSYGYTF.

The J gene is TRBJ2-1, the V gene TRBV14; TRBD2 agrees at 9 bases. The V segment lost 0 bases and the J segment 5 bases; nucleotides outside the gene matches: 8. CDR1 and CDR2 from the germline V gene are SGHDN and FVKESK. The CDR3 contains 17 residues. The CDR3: CASSQELAGRWHNEQFF. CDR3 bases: TGTGCCAGCAGCCAAGAGCTAGCGGGACGGTGGCACAATGAGCAGTTCTTC.

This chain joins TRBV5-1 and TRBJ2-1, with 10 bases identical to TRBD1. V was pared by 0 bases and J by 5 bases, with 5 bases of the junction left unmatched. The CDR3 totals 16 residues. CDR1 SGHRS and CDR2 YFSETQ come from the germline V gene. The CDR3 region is CASSLVSGQGNNEQFF. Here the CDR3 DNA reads TGCGCCAGCAGCTTGGTGTCGGGACAGGGGAACAATGAGCAGTTCTTC.

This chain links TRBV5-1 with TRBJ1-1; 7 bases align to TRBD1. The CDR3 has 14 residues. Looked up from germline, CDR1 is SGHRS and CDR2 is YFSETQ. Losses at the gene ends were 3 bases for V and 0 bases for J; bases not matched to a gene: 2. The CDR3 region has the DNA TGCGCCAGCAGCTCCCAGGGGGTGAACACTGAAGCTTTCTTT. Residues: CASSSQGVNTEAFF.

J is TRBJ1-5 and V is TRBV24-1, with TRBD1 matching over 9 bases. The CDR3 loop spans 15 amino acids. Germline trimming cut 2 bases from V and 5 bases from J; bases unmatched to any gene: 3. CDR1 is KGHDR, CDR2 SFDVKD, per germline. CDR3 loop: CATSDSGQGYQPQHF. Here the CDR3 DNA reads TGTGCCACCAGTGATTCGGGACAGGGTTATCAGCCCCAGCATTTT.

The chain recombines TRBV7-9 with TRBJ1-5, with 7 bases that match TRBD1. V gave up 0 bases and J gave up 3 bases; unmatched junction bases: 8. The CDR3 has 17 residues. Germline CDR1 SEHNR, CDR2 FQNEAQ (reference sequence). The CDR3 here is CASSLAREGAHNQPQHF. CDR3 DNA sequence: TGTGCCAGCAGCTTAGCGCGGGAGGGGGCTCACAATCAGCCCCAGCATTTT.

CDR3 coding DNA: TGTGCCAGTAGTATATGGAGCCCCTTCGACGATCAGCCCCAGCATTTT. Translated, it gives CASSIWSPFDDQPQHF. This chain uses TRBV19 with TRBJ1-5; D remains unclear. Per germline, CDR1 LNHDA and CDR2 SQIVND (reference sequence). The CDR3 is made up of 16 amino acids. Trimming removed 2 bases at V and 5 bases at J, with 16 bases between.

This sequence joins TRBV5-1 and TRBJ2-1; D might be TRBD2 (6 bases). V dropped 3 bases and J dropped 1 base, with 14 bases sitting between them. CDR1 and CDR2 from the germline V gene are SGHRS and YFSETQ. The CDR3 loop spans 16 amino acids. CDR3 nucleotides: TGCGCCAGCAGCTCCTTGATTGGGAGGTCCTACAATGAGCAGTTCTTC. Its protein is CASSSLIGRSYNEQFF.

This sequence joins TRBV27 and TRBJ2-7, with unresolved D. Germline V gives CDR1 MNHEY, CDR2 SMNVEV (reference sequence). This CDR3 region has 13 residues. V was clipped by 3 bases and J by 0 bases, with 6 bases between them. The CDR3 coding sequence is TGTGCCAGCAGTTTTCCTAGCTCCTACGAGCAGTACTTC. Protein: CASSFPSSYEQYF.

DNA for the CDR3: TGCAGCGTTGATGGGCTAGCGGGAGGGCCTGGGGAGACCCAGTACTTC. Protein: CSVDGLAGGPGETQYF. The rearrangement links TRBV29-1 to TRBJ2-5, with 12 positions matching TRBD2. V trimming: 3 bases; J trimming: 5 bases; junction bases outside the gene matches: 10. The CDR3 is made up of 16 amino acids. Looked up from germline, CDR1 is SQVTM and CDR2 is ANQGSEA.

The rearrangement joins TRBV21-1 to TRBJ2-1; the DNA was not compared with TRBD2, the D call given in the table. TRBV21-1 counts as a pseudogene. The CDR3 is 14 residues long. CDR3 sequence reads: CASSMLAGHNEQFF. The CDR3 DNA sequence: TGTGCCAGCAGCATGCTAGCGGGTCACAATGAGCAGTTCTTC.

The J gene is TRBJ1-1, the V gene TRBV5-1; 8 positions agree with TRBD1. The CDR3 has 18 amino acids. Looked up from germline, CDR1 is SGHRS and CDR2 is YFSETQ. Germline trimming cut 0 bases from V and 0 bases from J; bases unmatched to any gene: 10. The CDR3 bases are TGCGCCAGCAGCTTGGTTTGGCGACAGGGGACCATGAACACTGAAGCTTTCTTT. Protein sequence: CASSLVWRQGTMNTEAFF. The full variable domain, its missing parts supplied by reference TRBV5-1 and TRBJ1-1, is KAGVTQTPRYLIKTRGQQVTLSCSPISGHRSVSWYQQTPGQGLQFLFEYFSETQRNKGNFPGRFSGRQFSNSRSEMNVSTLELGDSALYLCASSLVWRQGTMNTEAFFGQGTRLTVV.

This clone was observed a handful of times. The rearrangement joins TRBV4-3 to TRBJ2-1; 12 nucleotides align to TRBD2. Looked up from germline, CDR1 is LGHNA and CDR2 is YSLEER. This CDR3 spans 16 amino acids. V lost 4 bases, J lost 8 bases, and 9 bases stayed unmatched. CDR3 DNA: TGCGCCAGCAGCCCAATGGGACTAGCGGGCTCGGATGAGCAGTTCTTC. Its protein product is CASSPMGLAGSDEQFF.

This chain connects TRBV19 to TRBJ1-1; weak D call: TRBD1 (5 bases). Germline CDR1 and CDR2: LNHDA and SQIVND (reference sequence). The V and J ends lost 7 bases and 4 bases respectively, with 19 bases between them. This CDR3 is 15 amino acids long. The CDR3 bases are TGTGCCAGTATCCTCACGGCGGGGGTGAGCACTGAAGCTTTCTTT. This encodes CASILTAGVSTEAFF.

CDR3 bases: TGTGCCATCAGTGAATCTTCAGGAAATTCACCCCTCCACTTT. It translates to CAISESSGNSPLHF. The chain uses TRBV10-3 and TRBJ1-6, with D unclear. In germline, CDR1 is ENHRY, CDR2 SYGVKD. V was cut by 3 bases and J by 7 bases, with 10 bases left in between. The CDR3 is made up of 14 amino acids.

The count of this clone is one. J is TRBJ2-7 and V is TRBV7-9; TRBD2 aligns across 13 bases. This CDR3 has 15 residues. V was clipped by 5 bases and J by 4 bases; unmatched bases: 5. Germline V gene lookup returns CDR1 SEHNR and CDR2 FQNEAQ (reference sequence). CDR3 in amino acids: CASSTSGRAPYEQYF. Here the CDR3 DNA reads TGTGCCAGCAGCACTAGCGGGAGGGCCCCGTACGAGCAGTACTTC. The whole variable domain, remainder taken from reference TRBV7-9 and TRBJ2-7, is DTGVSQNPRHKITKRGQNVTFRCDPISEHNRLYWYRQTLGQGPEFLTYFQNEAQLEKSRLLSDRFSAERPKGSFSTLEIQRTEQGDSAMYLCASSTSGRAPYEQYFGPGTRLTVT.